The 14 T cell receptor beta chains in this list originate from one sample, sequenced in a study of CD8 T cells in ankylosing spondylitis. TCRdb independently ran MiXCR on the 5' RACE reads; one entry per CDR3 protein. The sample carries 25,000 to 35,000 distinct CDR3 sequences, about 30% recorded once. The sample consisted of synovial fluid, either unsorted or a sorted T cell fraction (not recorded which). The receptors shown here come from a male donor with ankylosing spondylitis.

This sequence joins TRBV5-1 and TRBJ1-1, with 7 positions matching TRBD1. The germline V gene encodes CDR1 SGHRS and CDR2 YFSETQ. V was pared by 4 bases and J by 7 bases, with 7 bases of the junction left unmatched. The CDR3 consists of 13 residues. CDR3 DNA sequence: TGCGCCAGCAGCGAATGGACAGGTGTTGAAGCTTTCTTT. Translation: CASSEWTGVEAFF. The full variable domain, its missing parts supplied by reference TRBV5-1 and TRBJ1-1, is KAGVTQTPRYLIKTRGQQVTLSCSPISGHRSVSWYQQTPGQGLQFLFEYFSETQRNKGNFPGRFSGRQFSNSRSEMNVSTLELGDSALYLCASSEWTGVEAFFGQGTRLTVV.

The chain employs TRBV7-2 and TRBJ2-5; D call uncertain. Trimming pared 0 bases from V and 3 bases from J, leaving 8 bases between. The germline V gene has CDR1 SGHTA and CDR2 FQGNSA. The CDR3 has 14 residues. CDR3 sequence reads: CASSLAGREETQYF. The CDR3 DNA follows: TGTGCCAGCAGCTTAGCTGGCAGAGAAGAGACCCAGTACTTC.

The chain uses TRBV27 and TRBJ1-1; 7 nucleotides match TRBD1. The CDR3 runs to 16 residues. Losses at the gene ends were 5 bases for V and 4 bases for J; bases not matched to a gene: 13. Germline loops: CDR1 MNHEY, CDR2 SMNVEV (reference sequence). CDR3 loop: CASSTRQGTLSTEAFF. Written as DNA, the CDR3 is TGTGCCAGCAGTACACGACAGGGAACCCTGAGCACTGAAGCTTTCTTT.

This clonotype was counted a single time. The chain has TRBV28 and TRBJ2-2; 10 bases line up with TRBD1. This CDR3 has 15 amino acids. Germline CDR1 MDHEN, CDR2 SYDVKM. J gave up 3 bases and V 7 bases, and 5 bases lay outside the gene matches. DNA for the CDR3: TGTGCCAGCAAAACCGGGACAGGGGACACCGGGGAGCTGTTTTTT. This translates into CASKTGTGDTGELFF.

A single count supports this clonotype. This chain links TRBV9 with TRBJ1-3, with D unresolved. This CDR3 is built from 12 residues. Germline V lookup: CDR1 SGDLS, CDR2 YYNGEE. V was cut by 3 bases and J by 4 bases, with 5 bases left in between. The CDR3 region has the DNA TGTGCCAGCAGCGCGCAGGGAAACACCATATATTTT. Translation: CASSAQGNTIYF.

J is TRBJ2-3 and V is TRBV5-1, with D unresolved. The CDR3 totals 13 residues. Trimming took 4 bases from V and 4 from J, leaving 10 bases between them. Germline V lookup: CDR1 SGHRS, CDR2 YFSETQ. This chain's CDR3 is CASSREPPDTQYF. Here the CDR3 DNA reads TGCGCCAGCAGCCGCGAGCCTCCAGATACGCAGTATTTT.

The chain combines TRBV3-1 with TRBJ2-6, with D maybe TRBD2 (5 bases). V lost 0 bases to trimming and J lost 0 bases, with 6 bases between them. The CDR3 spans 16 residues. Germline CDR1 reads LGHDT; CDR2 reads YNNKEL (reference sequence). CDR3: CASSQDGGSGANVLTF. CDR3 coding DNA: TGTGCCAGCAGCCAAGATGGAGGCTCTGGGGCCAACGTCCTGACTTTC.

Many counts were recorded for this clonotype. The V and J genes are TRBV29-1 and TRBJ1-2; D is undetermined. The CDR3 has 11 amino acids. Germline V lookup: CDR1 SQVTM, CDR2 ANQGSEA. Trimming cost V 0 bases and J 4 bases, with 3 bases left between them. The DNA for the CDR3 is TGCAGCGTTGAAGACATCTATGGCTACACCTTC. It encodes CSVEDIYGYTF.

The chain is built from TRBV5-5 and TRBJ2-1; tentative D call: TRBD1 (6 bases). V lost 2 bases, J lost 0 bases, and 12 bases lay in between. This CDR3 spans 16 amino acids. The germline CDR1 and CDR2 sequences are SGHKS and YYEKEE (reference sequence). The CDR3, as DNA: TGTGCCAGCAGCTTCCCAACAGGGAGCTCCTACAATGAGCAGTTCTTC. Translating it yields CASSFPTGSSYNEQFF. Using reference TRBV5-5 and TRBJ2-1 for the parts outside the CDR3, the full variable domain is DAGVTQSPTHLIKTRGQQVTLRCSPISGHKSVSWYQQVLGQGPQFIFQYYEKEERGRGNFPDRFSARQFPNYSSELNVNALLLGDSALYLCASSFPTGSSYNEQFFGPGTRLTVL.

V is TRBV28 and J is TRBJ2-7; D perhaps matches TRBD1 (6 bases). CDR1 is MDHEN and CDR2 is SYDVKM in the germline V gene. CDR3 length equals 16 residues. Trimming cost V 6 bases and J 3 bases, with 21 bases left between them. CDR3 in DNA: TGTGCCAGCAGCGATAATCCAGGGGTTGGGAGCTACGAGCAGTACGTC. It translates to CASSDNPGVGSYEQYV.

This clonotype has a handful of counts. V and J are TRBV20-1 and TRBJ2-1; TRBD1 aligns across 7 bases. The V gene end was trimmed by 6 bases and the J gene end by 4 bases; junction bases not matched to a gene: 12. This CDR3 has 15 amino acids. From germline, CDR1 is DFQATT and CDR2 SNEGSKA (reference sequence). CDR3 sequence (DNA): TGCAGTGCCCCCAGACAGGGTTCCACTTACAATGAGCAGTTCTTC. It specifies CSAPRQGSTYNEQFF.

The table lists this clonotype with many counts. CDR3 bases: TGTGCCAGCAGTGAAGATTACGGACAGCAAGAGACCCAGTACTTC. Encoded protein: CASSEDYGQQETQYF. The chain combines TRBV2 with TRBJ2-5; TRBD1 is a possible D gene (6 bases). V was cut by 1 base and J by 2 bases, with 11 bases left in between. The CDR3 has 15 amino acids. Germline CDR1 SNHLY, CDR2 FYNNEI.

CDR3 in amino acids: CASSSPGVNQPQHF. DNA of the CDR3: TGTGCCAGCAGTTCCCCCGGGGTAAATCAGCCCCAGCATTTT. V is TRBV6-5 and J is TRBJ1-5; no clear D gene. Germline-derived CDR1 and CDR2 are MNHEY and SVGAGI. This CDR3 has 14 residues. Trimming stripped 4 bases from V and 4 bases from J, with 11 bases between.

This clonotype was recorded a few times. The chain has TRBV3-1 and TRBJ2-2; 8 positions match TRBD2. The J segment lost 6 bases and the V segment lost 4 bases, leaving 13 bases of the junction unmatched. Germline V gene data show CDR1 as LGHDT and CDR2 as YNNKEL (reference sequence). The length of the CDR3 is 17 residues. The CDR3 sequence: CASSPRAAGESAGELFF. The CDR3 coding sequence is TGTGCCAGCAGCCCACGAGCAGCGGGAGAGAGCGCCGGGGAGCTGTTTTTT.